This T cell receptor beta chain was obtained from a study of CD8 T cells in Susac syndrome. Looking at the study overall: At blood draw, Susac syndrome patients were therapy-naive, on corticosteroids, or on intravenous immunoglobulin alone.

RNA in amounts of 0.5 to 1 ug was reverse transcribed with random hexamers. TCRdb passed the immunoSEQ multiplex PCR reads through MiXCR, listing each CDR3 protein once. The sample includes 150,000 to 200,000 distinct CDR3 sequences, around 94% of them seen just once. With V trimmed by 6 bases and J by 0 bases, 11 bases remained unmatched. Germline V gene sequence: CDR1 DFQATT, CDR2 SNEGSKA (reference sequence). The CDR3 runs to 16 residues. In its sample, this clonotype was seen once. The chain has TRBV20-1 and TRBJ2-1; TRBD1 agrees at 7 bases. Specimen: CD4+ T cells from PBMCs. The receptor was derived from a human donor with Susac syndrome. The CDR3 sequence: CSATTDRRSSYNEQFF. The CDR3 DNA sequence: TGCAGTGCAACGACGGACAGGCGGAGCTCCTACAATGAGCAGTTCTTC.